The 14 T cell receptor beta chains presented below share a single source sample, sequenced in a study of long-term antiretroviral therapy in people with HIV. Version v3.0 of the immunoSEQ assay was performed at survey level. Profiled with immunoSEQ multiplex PCR; TCRdb holds only in-frame clones, not every one. The sample yields fewer than 30,000 clones, approximately 86% seen once. Sequencing was performed on unsorted PBMCs, taken 0.8 years after starting antiretroviral therapy. These receptors came from a woman aged 25 to 39 with HIV.

The rearrangement joins TRBV6-1 to TRBJ1-5; D gene unclear. Germline V lookup: CDR1 MNHNS, CDR2 SASEGT. The CDR3 spans 13 residues. Trimming removed 2 bases at V and 4 bases at J, with 6 bases between. The CDR3 loop is CASSERDNQPQHF. The CDR3 DNA sequence: TGTGCCAGCAGTGAAAGGGATAATCAGCCCCAGCATTTT.

The chain recombines TRBV12-5 with TRBJ2-5, with 7 bases fitting TRBD1. V lost 1 base, J lost 3 bases, and 5 bases stayed unmatched. The CDR3 extends over 15 amino acids. The germline V gene has CDR1 LGHNT and CDR2 FRNRAP. For the CDR3, the DNA is TGTGCTAGTGGTTTGGGCCAGGGGGTAAAAGAGACCCAGTACTTC. Encoded protein: CASGLGQGVKETQYF.

This clone turned up a few times. The rearrangement links TRBV7-3 to TRBJ2-7; the D is unclear. V lost 2 bases and J lost 1, with 9 bases in between. The CDR3 spans 14 residues. Germline V gene data show CDR1 as SGHTA and CDR2 as FQGTGA. The CDR3 sequence: CASSLVAGSYEQYF. As DNA, the CDR3 is TGTGCCAGCAGCTTAGTAGCCGGGTCCTACGAGCAGTACTTC.

The chain employs TRBV20-1 and TRBJ1-3; no clear D gene. CDR1 and CDR2 (germline): DFQATT, SNEGSKA (reference sequence). The CDR3 contains 11 residues. V was clipped by 0 bases and J by 3 bases, with 0 bases between them. The CDR3 reads CSARDGNTIYF. The CDR3 DNA reads TGCAGTGCTAGAGATGGAAACACCATATATTTT.

The chain has TRBV6-5 and TRBJ1-2, with a weak D call TRBD1 (6 bases). Looked up from germline, CDR1 is MNHEY and CDR2 is SVGAGI. Trimming took 6 bases from V and 2 from J, leaving 13 bases between them. The length of the CDR3 is 14 residues. CDR3 bases: TGTGCCAGCAGGGACAGAGCACGAAACTATGGCTACACCTTC. It specifies CASRDRARNYGYTF.

This clone was picked up a small number of times. V gene TRBV7-9 combines with J gene TRBJ1-5; no clear D. V dropped 7 bases and J dropped 4 bases, with 8 bases sitting between them. The CDR3 covers 12 residues. Germline assignment: CDR1 SEHNR and CDR2 FQNEAQ (reference sequence). The CDR3 region has the DNA TGTGCCAGCAAGATAGGTAATCAGCCCCAGCATTTT. Its protein is CASKIGNQPQHF.

V is TRBV6-5 and J is TRBJ2-1; D is possibly TRBD1 or TRBD2 (5 bases each). Trimming took 4 bases from V and 5 from J, leaving 15 bases between them. The CDR3 contains 15 residues. CDR1 is MNHEY and CDR2 is SVGAGI in the germline V gene. The CDR3 DNA is TGTGCCAGCAGTTCCTCACCGTTGGGACACAATGAGCAGTTCTTC. The encoded protein is CASSSSPLGHNEQFF.

This clone is deemed medium-sized (0.01 to 0.1%). The chain couples TRBV7-9 to TRBJ1-4; D unresolved. Germline V gene sequence: CDR1 SEHNR, CDR2 FQNEAQ (reference sequence). V was clipped by 3 bases and J by 8 bases, with 10 bases between them. This CDR3 has 13 amino acids. The CDR3 DNA reads TGTGCCAGCAGCTTGGTGATCGGAGAAAAACTGTTTTTT. It translates to CASSLVIGEKLFF.

This clone has more than one count but fewer than ten. This chain links TRBV6-1 with TRBJ2-7, with 7 bases lining up with TRBD2. V shed 10 bases and J 2 bases; nucleotides not matched to a gene: 5. There are 12 residues in the CDR3. CDR1 and CDR2 from the germline V gene are MNHNS and SASEGT. The DNA for the CDR3 is TGTGCCACCCAGCGGGGTGCCTACGAGCAGTACGTC. Translating it yields CATQRGAYEQYV.

V usage is TRBV7-2 and J usage is TRBJ2-2; the D call may be TRBD1 or TRBD2 (6 bases each). Germline V gene data show CDR1 as SGHTA and CDR2 as FQGNSA. The V and J ends lost 7 bases and 6 bases respectively, with 24 bases between them. The CDR3 length is 17 residues. In nucleotides, the CDR3 is TGTGCCAGCACCCAACACAGAGGGGGATGGGGGGCCGGGGAGCTGTTTTTT. It yields the protein CASTQHRGGWGAGELFF.

This rearrangement joins TRBV6-1 to TRBJ2-7; TRBD1 aligns across 7 bases. The germline V gene has CDR1 MNHNS and CDR2 SASEGT. This CDR3 region has 13 residues. V was pared by 10 bases and J by 3 bases, with 9 bases of the junction left unmatched. CDR3 DNA: TGTGCCACCGGGAAGTGGGACAGCTACGAGCAGTACTTC. Translated: CATGKWDSYEQYF.

The chain combines TRBV4-2 with TRBJ2-2; 7 bases are shared with TRBD2. Per the germline V gene, CDR1 is LGHNA and CDR2 is YNFKEQ. The CDR3 is made up of 19 amino acids. With 4 bases clipped from V and 5 bases from J, the junction kept 19 bases outside the gene matches. CDR3 amino acids: CASSREPSPGRGSTGELFF. The DNA of the CDR3 is TGTGCCAGCAGCCGCGAACCCAGCCCTGGGAGGGGCTCAACCGGGGAGCTGTTTTTT.

The chain links TRBV2 to TRBJ2-2; D not certain. Germline lookup yields CDR1 SNHLY and CDR2 FYNNEI. The CDR3 spans 12 residues. Trimming left V 6 bases short and J 12 bases short, with 14 bases between. DNA of the CDR3: TGTGCCAGCAGCGCCTTAAGCCCTCAGCTGTTTTTT. Amino acid sequence: CASSALSPQLFF.

The chain recombines TRBV7-9 with TRBJ2-1, with TRBD2 matching over 11 bases. The trim removed 5 bases at V and 5 bases at J, leaving 5 bases unmatched. The CDR3 has 15 amino acids. The V gene's germline CDR1 is SEHNR and CDR2 FQNEAQ (reference sequence). The CDR3 protein is CASSIRLAGNNEQFF. The CDR3 DNA sequence: TGTGCCAGCAGCATCAGACTAGCGGGGAACAATGAGCAGTTCTTC.